This entry lists 5 T cell receptor beta chains sequenced from one sample in a study of radiotherapy plus CTLA-4 blockade in lung cancer. Sequencing was performed with immunoSEQ multiplex PCR; in TCRdb, only in-frame clones are kept and a portion is missing. The data hold 60,000 to 75,000 clones, with roughly four fifths observed a single time. The material was peripheral blood, obtained from a patient treated with radiotherapy plus ipilimumab. These receptors were taken from a human donor with non-small cell lung cancer whose response to radiotherapy plus ipilimumab could not be evaluated. Some clones in this sample may be carry-over from other donors' samples.

This clone was picked up one time. The chain couples TRBV30 to TRBJ2-7; 9 bases line up with TRBD2. V gave up 7 bases and J gave up 3 bases; unmatched junction bases: 10. The CDR3 covers 14 residues. CDR1 and CDR2 from the germline V gene are GTSNPN and SVGIG (reference sequence). The CDR3 region has the DNA TGTGCCTTGGGACCGCGGGGGGGCGGCTACGAGCAGTACTTC. Residues: CALGPRGGGYEQYF.

The rearrangement links TRBV7-2 to TRBJ2-4; 15 bases match TRBD2. This CDR3 is 14 amino acids long. Germline V lookup: CDR1 SGHTA, CDR2 FQGNSA. V gave up 5 bases and J gave up 16 bases; unmatched junction bases: 9. This chain's CDR3 is CASSPWTSGGAHYF. The CDR3 DNA reads TGTGCCAGCAGCCCGTGGACTAGCGGGGGGGCACACTACTTC.

This chain connects TRBV18 to TRBJ2-5; D possibly corresponds to TRBD1 (5 bases). The CDR3 loop spans 14 amino acids. The germline gives CDR1 KGHSH, CDR2 LQKENI. Deletions cut 4 bases from V and 3 bases from J, with 12 bases between. The CDR3 DNA is TGTGCCAGCTCACTGCAGGACACCGAAGAGACCCAGTACTTC. As protein: CASSLQDTEETQYF.

The chain employs TRBV7-2 and TRBJ2-7; 13 bases are a match to TRBD2. After removal of 3 bases from V and 7 bases from J, the junction contained 6 bases not matched to a gene. The CDR3 contains 15 residues. Germline V lookup: CDR1 SGHTA, CDR2 FQGNSA. In DNA, the CDR3 is TGTGCCAGCAGCTTCGGACTAGCGGGGGTGGGGGAGCAGTACTTC. Protein product: CASSFGLAGVGEQYF.

This clone was seen only once. V usage is TRBV18 and J usage is TRBJ2-3; 11 bases match TRBD1. V dropped 6 bases and J dropped 3; count of bases not matched to a gene: 5. This CDR3 contains 15 residues. Germline V gene data show CDR1 as KGHSH and CDR2 as LQKENI. The CDR3 nucleotides read TGTGCCAGCTCGATAGGACAGGGGGCTACAGATACGCAGTATTTT. This encodes CASSIGQGATDTQYF.